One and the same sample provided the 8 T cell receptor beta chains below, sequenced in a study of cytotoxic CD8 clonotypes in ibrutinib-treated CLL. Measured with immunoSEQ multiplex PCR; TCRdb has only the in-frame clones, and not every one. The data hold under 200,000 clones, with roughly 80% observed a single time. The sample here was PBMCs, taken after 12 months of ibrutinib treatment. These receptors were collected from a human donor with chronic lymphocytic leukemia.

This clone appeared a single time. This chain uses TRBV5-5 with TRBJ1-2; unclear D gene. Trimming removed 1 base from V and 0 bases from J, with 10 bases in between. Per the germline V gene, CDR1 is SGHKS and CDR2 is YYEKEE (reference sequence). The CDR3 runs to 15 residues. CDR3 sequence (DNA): TGTGCCAGCAGCTTGAGTTTGGGCGCTAACTATGGCTACACCTTC. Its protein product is CASSLSLGANYGYTF.

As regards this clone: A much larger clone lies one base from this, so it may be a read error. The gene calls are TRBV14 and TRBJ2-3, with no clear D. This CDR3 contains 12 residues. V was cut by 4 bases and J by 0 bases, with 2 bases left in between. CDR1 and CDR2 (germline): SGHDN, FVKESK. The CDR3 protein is CASSPSTDTQYF. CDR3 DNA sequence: TGTGCCAGCAGCCCCAGCACAGATACGCAGTATTTT.

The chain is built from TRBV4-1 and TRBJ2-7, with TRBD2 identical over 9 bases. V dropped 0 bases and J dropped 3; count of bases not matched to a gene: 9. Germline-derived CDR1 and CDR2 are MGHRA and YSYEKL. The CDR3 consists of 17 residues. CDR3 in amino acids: CASSQDEGGRADYEQYF. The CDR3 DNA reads TGCGCCAGCAGCCAAGATGAGGGCGGGAGGGCTGACTACGAGCAGTACTTC.

The CDR3 here is CASSPTRRGETQYF. The DNA for the CDR3 is TGTGCCAGCAGCCCGACTAGGCGGGGTGAGACCCAGTACTTC. The chain is built from TRBV7-8 and TRBJ2-5; D might be TRBD2 (6 bases). In germline, CDR1 is SGHVS, CDR2 FQNEAQ. CDR3 length: 14 amino acids. V dropped 5 bases and J dropped 5 bases, with 15 bases sitting between them.

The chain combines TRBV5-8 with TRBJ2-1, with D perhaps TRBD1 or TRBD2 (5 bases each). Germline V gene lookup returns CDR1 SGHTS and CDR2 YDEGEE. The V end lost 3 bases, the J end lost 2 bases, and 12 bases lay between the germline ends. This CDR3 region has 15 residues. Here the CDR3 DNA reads TGTGCCAGCAGCTCAAGGGACCATGCCTACAATGAGCAGTTCTTC. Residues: CASSSRDHAYNEQFF.

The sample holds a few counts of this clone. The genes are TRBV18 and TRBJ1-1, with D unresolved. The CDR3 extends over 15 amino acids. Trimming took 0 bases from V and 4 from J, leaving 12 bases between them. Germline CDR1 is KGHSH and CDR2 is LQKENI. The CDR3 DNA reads TGTGCCAGCTCACCACCCGGAACAGTCGGCACTGAAGCTTTCTTT. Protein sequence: CASSPPGTVGTEAFF. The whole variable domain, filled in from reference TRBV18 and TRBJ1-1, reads NAGVMQNPRHLVRRRGQEARLRCSPMKGHSHVYWYRQLPEEGLKFMVYLQKENIIDESGMPKERFSAEFPKEGPSILRIQQVVRGDSAAYFCASSPPGTVGTEAFFGQGTRLTVV.

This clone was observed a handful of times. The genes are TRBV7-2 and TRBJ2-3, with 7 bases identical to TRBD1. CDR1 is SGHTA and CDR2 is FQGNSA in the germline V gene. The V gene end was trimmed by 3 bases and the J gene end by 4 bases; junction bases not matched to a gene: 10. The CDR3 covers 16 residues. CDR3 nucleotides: TGTGCCAGCAGCTTTAGGTTAGGGGGCGCGTCAGATACGCAGTATTTT. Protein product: CASSFRLGGASDTQYF. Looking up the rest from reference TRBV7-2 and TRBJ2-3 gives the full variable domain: GAGVSQSPSNKVTEKGKDVELRCDPISGHTALYWYRQSLGQGLEFLIYFQGNSAPDKSGLPSDRFSAERTGGSVSTLTIQRTQQEDSAVYLCASSFRLGGASDTQYFGPGTRLTVL.

The CDR3 nucleotides are TGCGCCAGCAGCGAACCGGGGGGGGAGCTGTTTTTT. Its translation: CASSEPGGELFF. J is TRBJ2-2 and V is TRBV5-1; tentative D call: TRBD2 (5 bases). With 4 bases removed from V and 8 bases from J, the gap between germline ends came to 9 bases. This CDR3 is 12 amino acids long. Germline V gene data show CDR1 as SGHRS and CDR2 as YFSETQ.